Following are 10 T cell receptor beta chains from one sample sequenced in a study of shared clonotypes between healthy human individuals. Clones were sequenced by immunoSEQ multiplex PCR, and TCRdb holds only the in-frame ones, with some missing. The table has about 2.4 million clones, 85% to 95% seen once. The specimen was naive CD4+ T cells sorted from blood. The subset is: CD45RA+ positively selected. Receptors originate from a man younger than 35 in good health.

The CDR3 sequence: CALEEGYTQYF. In nucleotides, the CDR3 is TGTGCACTGGAAGAGGGGTATACGCAGTATTTT. The rearrangement links TRBV9 to TRBJ2-3, with D perhaps being TRBD1 or TRBD2 (5 bases each). The CDR3 consists of 11 residues. Germline CDR1 and CDR2: SGDLS and YYNGEE.

This chain connects TRBV10-3 to TRBJ1-2; TRBD1 matches at 11 bases. Germline CDR1 ENHRY, CDR2 SYGVKD. The J segment lost 8 bases and the V segment lost 4 bases, leaving 9 bases of the junction unmatched. There are 15 residues in the CDR3. The CDR3 sequence is CAISAPPGTGGGYTF. As DNA, the CDR3 is TGTGCCATCAGTGCACCACCGGGGACAGGGGGAGGCTACACCTTC.

This clone was detected only once. The V and J genes are TRBV30 and TRBJ2-2; tentatively, D is TRBD1 (5 bases). The CDR3 covers 13 residues. V was trimmed by 2 bases and J by 6 bases, leaving 10 bases between them. Germline V gene sequence: CDR1 GTSNPN, CDR2 SVGIG (reference sequence). Written as DNA, the CDR3 is TGTGCCTGGAGTATTGGGGCTGCCGGGGAGCTGTTTTTT. Protein product: CAWSIGAAGELFF.

The rearrangement uses TRBV7-9 and TRBJ1-3, with 8 bases identical to TRBD1. Germline-derived CDR1 and CDR2 are SEHNR and FQNEAQ (reference sequence). The CDR3 covers 16 residues. The junction had 9 bases not matched to a gene; V was cut back by 4 bases and J by 4 bases. The CDR3 DNA sequence: TGTGCCAGCAGCTCCCATTTGGACAGGGCAGGAAACACCATATATTTT. Residues: CASSSHLDRAGNTIYF.

The chain joins TRBV5-1 to TRBJ2-3, with 8 nucleotides matching TRBD2. The CDR3 sequence is 16 residues long. The V segment lost 3 bases and the J segment 2 bases; nucleotides outside the gene matches: 8. From germline, CDR1 is SGHRS and CDR2 YFSETQ. As DNA, the CDR3 is TGCGCCAGCAGCTCCCGTCGAGCGGGGGACACAGATACGCAGTATTTT. Amino acid sequence: CASSSRRAGDTDTQYF. The variable domain in full, completed from reference TRBV5-1 and TRBJ2-3, reads KAGVTQTPRYLIKTRGQQVTLSCSPISGHRSVSWYQQTPGQGLQFLFEYFSETQRNKGNFPGRFSGRQFSNSRSEMNVSTLELGDSALYLCASSSRRAGDTDTQYFGPGTRLTVL.

A remark on this clone: Other DNA sequences in the same sample also yield this CDR3. The chain links TRBV2 to TRBJ1-1; D uncertain. The ends were cut back, 7 bases at V and 2 bases at J, with 5 bases in the middle. In germline, CDR1 is SNHLY, CDR2 FYNNEI. The length of the CDR3 is 11 residues. The CDR3 loop is CASKLNTEAFF. CDR3 nucleotide sequence: TGTGCCAGCAAATTAAACACTGAAGCTTTCTTT.

This chain joins TRBV7-9 and TRBJ2-7, with 13 bases matching TRBD2. The J segment lost 6 bases and the V segment lost 5 bases, leaving 16 bases of the junction unmatched. Per the germline V gene, CDR1 is SEHNR and CDR2 is FQNEAQ (reference sequence). The CDR3 is made up of 18 amino acids. The CDR3 bases are TGTGCCAGCAGCCCCGGGACTAGCGGGACACTTGGTGGAAGCGAGCAGTACTTC. Protein product: CASSPGTSGTLGGSEQYF.

The gene calls are TRBV2 and TRBJ1-4, with 7 bases identical to TRBD1. There are 15 residues in the CDR3. The junction had 8 bases not matched to a gene; V was cut back by 5 bases and J by 5 bases. Germline values: CDR1 SNHLY, CDR2 FYNNEI. CDR3 protein: CASSQTGLDNEKLFF. The CDR3 coding sequence is TGTGCCAGCAGTCAGACAGGGTTAGACAATGAAAAACTGTTTTTT.

The chain combines TRBV19 with TRBJ1-1; D remains unclear. This CDR3 is built from 14 residues. Germline CDR1 and CDR2: LNHDA and SQIVND (reference sequence). Trimming took off 3 bases at V and 0 bases at J, with 8 bases between the two ends. This chain's CDR3 is CASSILPMNTEAFF. CDR3 coding DNA: TGTGCCAGTAGTATTCTCCCCATGAACACTGAAGCTTTCTTT.

The chain carries TRBV11-2 and TRBJ1-4; a weak D match, TRBD1 (5 bases). Trimming took 4 bases from V and 0 from J, leaving 12 bases between them. The CDR3 spans 16 residues. From germline, CDR1 is SGHAT and CDR2 FQNNGV. The CDR3, as DNA: TGTGCCAGCAGCTCAGGGTGGCCTGCAACTAATGAAAAACTGTTTTTT. Residues: CASSSGWPATNEKLFF.